Listed below are T cell receptor beta chains from one sample, sequenced in a study of blood T cell repertoires in COVID-19. Method: immunoSEQ multiplex PCR; TCRdb's copy keeps in-frame clones and lacks some. The data contain about 190,000 clones, roughly three quarters of them singletons. Sequenced sample: PBMCs or T cells enriched from blood (not recorded which). The receptors were sampled from a woman in her forties or fifties with acute COVID-19. Each CDR3 is given with its conserved first and last residue. D genes are given only for firm matches. Size values are once, few and many counts, or a class for expanded clones, and some rows have none.

J | size | V | D | CDR3 | DNA
TRBJ1-1 | few | TRBV7-2 | . | CASSQQGGSTEAFF | TGTGCCAGCAGCCAGCAGGGAGGAAGCACTGAAGCTTTCTTT
TRBJ1-6 | . | TRBV5-6 | . | CASSREGFNSPLHF | TGTGCCAGCAGCCGGGAGGGGTTTAATTCACCCCTCCACTTT
TRBJ1-2 | few | TRBV6-1 | . | CASSESEGRNGYTF | TGTGCCAGCAGTGAATCGGAGGGGAGGAATGGCTACACCTTC
TRBJ2-1 | few | TRBV6-4 | TRBD2 | CASLAGSNNEQFF | TGTGCCAGTCTAGCGGGGTCAAACAATGAGCAGTTCTTC
TRBJ1-1 | . | TRBV3-1/TRBV3-2 | . | CASSQGRGYTEAFF | TGTGCCAGCAGCCAAGGTCGAGGTTACACTGAAGCTTTCTTT
TRBJ1-2 | . | TRBV29-1 | . | CSVELPGYGYTF | TGCAGCGTTGAACTTCCAGGATATGGCTACACCTTC
TRBJ2-2 | . | TRBV2 | . | CASILSANTGELFF | TGTGCCAGCATTCTCTCCGCGAACACCGGGGAGCTGTTTTTT
TRBJ2-3 | . | TRBV30 | TRBD2 | CAWSVLAPSDTQYF | TGTGCCTGGAGTGTACTAGCGCCAAGCGATACGCAGTATTTT
TRBJ1-1 | . | TRBV28 | . | CASSVGSISAFF | TGTGCCAGCAGTGTCGGGAGCATCTCAGCTTTCTTT
TRBJ1-3 | . | TRBV6-5 | . | CASSYEGGRSGNTIYF | TGTGCCAGCAGTTACGAGGGTGGCCGCTCTGGAAACACCATATATTTT
TRBJ2-1 | . | TRBV27 | TRBD1 | CASKNRQGGYNEQFF | TGTGCCAGCAAGAACAGACAGGGGGGATACAATGAGCAGTTCTTC
TRBJ1-2 | . | TRBV4-1 | TRBD1 | CASSQGTGDGYTF | TGCGCCAGCAGCCAAGGGACAGGGGATGGCTACACCTTC
TRBJ1-5 | . | TRBV19 | TRBD1 | CASSRQGGQPQHF | TGTGCCAGTAGTAGACAGGGCGGACAGCCCCAGCATTTT
TRBJ1-4 | once | TRBV5-6 | . | CASSFRYEKLFF | TGTGCCAGCAGCTTTCGGTATGAAAAACTGTTTTTT
TRBJ1-1 | . | TRBV5-1 | . | CASSLAISGGDTEAFF | TGCGCCAGCAGCTTGGCCATTAGCGGTGGGGACACTGAAGCTTTCTTT
TRBJ1-2 | few | TRBV6-5 | TRBD1 | CASSYSGTGLGGYTF | TGTGCCAGCAGTTACTCGGGGACAGGGCTAGGAGGCTACACCTTC
TRBJ2-2 | . | TRBV12-3/TRBV12-4 | . | CASILQGSGELFF | TGTGCCAGCATCCTACAGGGATCCGGGGAGCTGTTTTTT
TRBJ1-1 | . | TRBV28 | . | CASSSDSGSTEAFF | TGTGCCAGCAGTTCAGACAGCGGGAGCACTGAAGCTTTCTTT
TRBJ2-1 | . | TRBV30 | . | CAWSPRERWNYYNEQFF | TGTGCCTGGAGTCCCCGCGAAAGGTGGAACTACTACAATGAGCAGTTCTTC
TRBJ1-6 | . | TRBV2 | TRBD1 | CASGGQGNNSPLHF | TGTGCCAGCGGGGGACAGGGAAATAATTCACCCCTCCACTTT
TRBJ1-2 | . | TRBV9 | . | CASSPGLLGTYGYTF | TGTGCCAGCAGCCCAGGTTTGCTCGGGACTTATGGCTACACCTTC
TRBJ1-1 | . | TRBV28 | . | CASSARGGENTEAFF | TGTGCCAGCAGTGCCAGGGGAGGGGAAAACACTGAAGCTTTCTTT
TRBJ1-2 | few | TRBV3-1/TRBV3-2 | TRBD1 | CASTLQGARGYTF | TGTGCCAGCACTCTCCAGGGGGCGCGGGGCTACACCTTC
TRBJ1-3 | . | TRBV30 | . | CAWSRGGSGNTIYF | TGTGCCTGGTCCCGAGGAGGGTCTGGAAACACCATATATTTT
TRBJ2-1 | . | TRBV4-2 | . | CASSQDFGSGRLNEQFF | TGTGCCAGCAGCCAAGATTTCGGGAGCGGGCGACTCAATGAGCAGTTCTTC
TRBJ1-6 | few | TRBV5-1 | TRBD1 | CASSWGQAGSSYNSPLHF | TGCGCCAGCAGCTGGGGACAGGCGGGGAGCTCCTATAATTCACCCCTCCACTTT
TRBJ2-1 | . | TRBV29-1 | . | CSVESSWEGDNEQFF | TGCAGCGTTGAAAGTAGCTGGGAGGGGGACAATGAGCAGTTCTTC
TRBJ2-1 | few | TRBV19 | TRBD2 | CASGTSGGANEQFF | TGTGCCAGCGGGACTAGCGGGGGGGCTAATGAGCAGTTCTTC
TRBJ2-3 | . | TRBV4-2 | TRBD2 | CASSRTSGFTDTQYF | TGTGCCAGCAGCCGGACTAGCGGATTTACAGATACGCAGTATTTT
TRBJ2-3 | . | TRBV27 | TRBD1 | CASMEQGASPSTDTQYF | TGTGCCAGCATGGAACAGGGGGCATCCCCTAGCACAGATACGCAGTATTTT
TRBJ2-6 | . | TRBV7-9 | . | CASSPGSSGANVLTF | TGTGCCAGCAGCCCCGGGAGCTCTGGGGCCAACGTCCTGACTTTC
TRBJ1-5 | . | TRBV19 | . | CASSIEVQNQPQHF | TGTGCCAGTAGTATAGAGGTTCAGAATCAGCCCCAGCATTTT
TRBJ1-2 | . | TRBV6-4 | TRBD1 | CASSPETGVTYGYTF | TGTGCCAGCAGTCCTGAGACAGGGGTAACCTATGGCTACACCTTC
TRBJ1-2 | . | TRBV7-2 | . | CASSLGPFTNYGYTF | TGTGCCAGCAGCTTAGGTCCGTTTACTAACTATGGCTACACCTTC
TRBJ2-2 | . | TRBV19 | TRBD2 | CASFSGGATGELFF | TGTGCCAGTTTCAGCGGGGGGGCTACCGGGGAGCTGTTTTTT
TRBJ1-4 | . | TRBV6-6 | TRBD1 | CASRTGGDEKLFF | TGTGCCAGCAGGACAGGGGGGGATGAAAAACTGTTTTTT
TRBJ1-1 | . | TRBV7-2 | . | CASSLPPYREAEAFF | TGTGCCAGCAGCTTACCCCCCTATAGGGAGGCTGAAGCTTTCTTT
TRBJ2-3 | . | TRBV7-6 | TRBD1 | CASSLEDRGRSTDTQYF | TGTGCCAGCAGCTTAGAGGACAGGGGGCGTAGTACAGATACGCAGTATTTT
TRBJ2-3 | . | TRBV27 | . | CASRKLLGGATDTQYF | TGTGCCAGCAGGAAACTGTTGGGGGGGGCCACAGATACGCAGTATTTT
TRBJ1-3 | few | TRBV11-2 | TRBD1 | CASSPGQGAVGNTIYF | TGTGCCAGCAGCCCAGGGCAGGGGGCGGTTGGAAACACCATATATTTT
TRBJ1-5 | . | TRBV6-2/TRBV6-3 | TRBD1 | CASSYLTGDQPQHF | TGTGCCAGCAGTTACCTAACAGGGGATCAGCCCCAGCATTTT
TRBJ2-1 | . | TRBV7-2 | TRBD2 | CASSPSGGRYNEQFF | TGTGCCAGCAGCCCTAGCGGGGGTCGATACAATGAGCAGTTCTTC
TRBJ1-1 | . | TRBV24-1 | . | CATSDYGGGAFF | TGTGCCACCAGTGATTATGGGGGAGGAGCTTTCTTT
TRBJ2-2 | . | TRBV19 | TRBD2 | CASSIEVAGGLTGELFF | TGTGCCAGTAGTATTGAGGTAGCGGGGGGCCTCACCGGGGAGCTGTTTTTT
TRBJ1-1 | few | TRBV5-8 | . | CASSLEGWGGNTEAFF | TGTGCCAGCAGCTTAGAGGGTTGGGGGGGGAACACTGAAGCTTTCTTT